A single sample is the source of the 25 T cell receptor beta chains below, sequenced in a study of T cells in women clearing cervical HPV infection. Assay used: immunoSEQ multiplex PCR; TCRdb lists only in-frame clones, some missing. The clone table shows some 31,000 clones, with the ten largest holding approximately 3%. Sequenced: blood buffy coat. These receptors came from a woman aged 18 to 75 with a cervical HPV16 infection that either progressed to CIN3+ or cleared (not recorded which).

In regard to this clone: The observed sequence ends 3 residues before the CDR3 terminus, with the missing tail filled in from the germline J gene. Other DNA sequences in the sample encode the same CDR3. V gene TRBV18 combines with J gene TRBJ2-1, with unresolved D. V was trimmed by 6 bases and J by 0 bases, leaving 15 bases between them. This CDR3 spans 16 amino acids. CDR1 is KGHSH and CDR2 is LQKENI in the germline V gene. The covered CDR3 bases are TGTGCCAGCTCCCCCCCGGCGTCTAGCTCCTACAATGAG. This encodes CASSPPASSSYNE. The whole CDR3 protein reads CASSPPASSSYNEQFF.

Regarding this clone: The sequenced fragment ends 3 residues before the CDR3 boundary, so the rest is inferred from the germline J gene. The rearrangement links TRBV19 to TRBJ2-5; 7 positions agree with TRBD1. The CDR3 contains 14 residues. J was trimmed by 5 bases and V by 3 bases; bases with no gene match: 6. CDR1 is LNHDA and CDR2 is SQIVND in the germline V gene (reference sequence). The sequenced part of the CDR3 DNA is TGTGCCAGTAGTATTAGGGGGCGGGTGGAGACC. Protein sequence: CASSIRGRVET. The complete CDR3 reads CASSIRGRVETQYF.

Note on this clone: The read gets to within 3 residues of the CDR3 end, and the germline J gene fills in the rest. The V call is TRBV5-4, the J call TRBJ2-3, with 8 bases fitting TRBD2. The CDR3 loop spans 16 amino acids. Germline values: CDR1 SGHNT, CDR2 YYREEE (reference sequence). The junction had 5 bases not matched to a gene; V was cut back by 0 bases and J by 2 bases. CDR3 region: CASSLGSGRSTDTQYF. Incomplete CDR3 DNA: TGTGCCAGCAGCTTGGGGAGCGGGAGATCCACAGATACG.

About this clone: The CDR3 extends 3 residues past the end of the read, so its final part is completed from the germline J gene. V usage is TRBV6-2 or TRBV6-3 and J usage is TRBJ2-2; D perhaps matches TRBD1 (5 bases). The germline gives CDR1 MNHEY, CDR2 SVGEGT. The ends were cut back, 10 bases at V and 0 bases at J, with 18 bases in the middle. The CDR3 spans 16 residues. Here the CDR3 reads CATHRRTLANTGELFF. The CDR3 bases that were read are TGTGCCACACACCGCAGGACACTCGCGAACACCGGGGAG.

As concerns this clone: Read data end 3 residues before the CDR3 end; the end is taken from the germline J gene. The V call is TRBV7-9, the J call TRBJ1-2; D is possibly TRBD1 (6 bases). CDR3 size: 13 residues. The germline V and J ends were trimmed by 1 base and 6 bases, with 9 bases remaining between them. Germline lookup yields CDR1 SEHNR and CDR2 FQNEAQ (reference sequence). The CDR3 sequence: CASSLDRADGYTF. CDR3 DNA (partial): TGTGCCAGCAGCTTAGACAGGGCGGATGGC. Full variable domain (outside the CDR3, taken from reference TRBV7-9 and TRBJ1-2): DTGVSQNPRHKITKRGQNVTFRCDPISEHNRLYWYRQTLGQGPEFLTYFQNEAQLEKSRLLSDRFSAERPKGSFSTLEIQRTEQGDSAMYLCASSLDRADGYTFGSGTRLTVV.

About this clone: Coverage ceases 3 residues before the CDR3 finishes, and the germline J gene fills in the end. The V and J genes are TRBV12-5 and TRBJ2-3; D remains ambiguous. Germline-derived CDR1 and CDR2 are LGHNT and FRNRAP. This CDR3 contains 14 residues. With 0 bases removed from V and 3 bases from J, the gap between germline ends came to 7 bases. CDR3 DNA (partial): TGTGCTAGTGGTTTGGTTCCTGTGACAGATACG. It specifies CASGLVPVTDT. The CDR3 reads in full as CASGLVPVTDTQYF.

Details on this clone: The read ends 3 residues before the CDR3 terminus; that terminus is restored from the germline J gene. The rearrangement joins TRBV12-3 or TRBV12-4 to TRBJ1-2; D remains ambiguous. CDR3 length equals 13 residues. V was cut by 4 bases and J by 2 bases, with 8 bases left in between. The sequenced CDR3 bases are TGTGCCAGCAGTTCTACAGTGAACTATGGC. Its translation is CASSSTVNYG. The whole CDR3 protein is CASSSTVNYGYTF.

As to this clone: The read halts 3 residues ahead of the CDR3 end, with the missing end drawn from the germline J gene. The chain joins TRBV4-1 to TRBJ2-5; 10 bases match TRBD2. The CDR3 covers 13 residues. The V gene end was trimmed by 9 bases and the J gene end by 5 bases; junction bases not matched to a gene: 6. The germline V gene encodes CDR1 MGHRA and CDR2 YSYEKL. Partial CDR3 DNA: TGCGCCAGTGCACTAGCGGGGCGGGAGACC. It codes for CASALAGRET. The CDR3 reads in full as CASALAGRETQYF.

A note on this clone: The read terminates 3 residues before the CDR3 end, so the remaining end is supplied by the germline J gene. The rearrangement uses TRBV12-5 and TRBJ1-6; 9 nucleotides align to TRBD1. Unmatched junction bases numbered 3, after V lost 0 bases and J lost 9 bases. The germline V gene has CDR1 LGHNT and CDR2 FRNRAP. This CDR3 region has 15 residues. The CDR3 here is CASGLVDRGTSPLHF. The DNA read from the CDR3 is TGTGCTAGTGGTTTGGTGGACAGGGGTACTTCACCC.

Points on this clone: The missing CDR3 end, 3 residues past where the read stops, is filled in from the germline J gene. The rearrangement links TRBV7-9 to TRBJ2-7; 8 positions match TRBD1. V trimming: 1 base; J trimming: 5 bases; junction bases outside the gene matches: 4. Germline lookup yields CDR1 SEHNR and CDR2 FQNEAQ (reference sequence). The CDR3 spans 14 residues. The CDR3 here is CASSLGQGAHEQYF. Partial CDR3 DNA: TGTGCCAGCAGCTTAGGGCAGGGGGCCCACGAG.

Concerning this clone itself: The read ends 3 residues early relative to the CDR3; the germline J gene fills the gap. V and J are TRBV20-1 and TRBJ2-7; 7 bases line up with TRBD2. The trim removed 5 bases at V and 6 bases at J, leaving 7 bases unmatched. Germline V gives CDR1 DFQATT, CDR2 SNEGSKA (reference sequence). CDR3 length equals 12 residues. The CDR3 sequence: CSAGGTISEQYF. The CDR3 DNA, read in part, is TGCAGTGCTGGAGGGACTATTAGCGAG.

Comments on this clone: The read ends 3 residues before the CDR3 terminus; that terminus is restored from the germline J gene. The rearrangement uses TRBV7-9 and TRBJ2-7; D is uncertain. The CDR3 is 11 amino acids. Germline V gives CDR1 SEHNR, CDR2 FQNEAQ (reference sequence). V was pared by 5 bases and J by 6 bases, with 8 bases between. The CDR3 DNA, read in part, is TGTGCCAGCAGCACCACCGGCGAG. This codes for CASSTTGE. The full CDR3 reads CASSTTGEQYF. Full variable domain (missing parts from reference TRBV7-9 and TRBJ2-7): DTGVSQNPRHKITKRGQNVTFRCDPISEHNRLYWYRQTLGQGPEFLTYFQNEAQLEKSRLLSDRFSAERPKGSFSTLEIQRTEQGDSAMYLCASSTTGEQYFGPGTRLTVT.

CDR3 DNA, as far as it was read: TGTGCCAGCAGTGACCAAATGGGACAGGGGGCAGATACG. It yields the protein CASSDQMGQGADT. The CDR3 as a whole reads CASSDQMGQGADTQYF. V and J are TRBV6-2 or TRBV6-3 and TRBJ2-3; the match to TRBD1 covers 11 bases. The observed sequence ends 3 residues before the CDR3 terminus, with the missing tail filled in from the germline J gene. In germline, CDR1 is MNHEY, CDR2 SVGEGT. J was trimmed by 4 bases and V by 5 bases; bases with no gene match: 8. This CDR3 is 16 amino acids long.

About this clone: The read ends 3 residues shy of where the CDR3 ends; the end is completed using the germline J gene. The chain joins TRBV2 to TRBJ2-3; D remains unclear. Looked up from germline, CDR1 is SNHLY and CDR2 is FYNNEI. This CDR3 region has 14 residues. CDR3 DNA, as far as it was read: TGTGCCAGCAGTGTTAAGGGCAGTCCGGCCCCG. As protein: CASSVKGSPAP. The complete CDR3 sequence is CASSVKGSPAPQYF.

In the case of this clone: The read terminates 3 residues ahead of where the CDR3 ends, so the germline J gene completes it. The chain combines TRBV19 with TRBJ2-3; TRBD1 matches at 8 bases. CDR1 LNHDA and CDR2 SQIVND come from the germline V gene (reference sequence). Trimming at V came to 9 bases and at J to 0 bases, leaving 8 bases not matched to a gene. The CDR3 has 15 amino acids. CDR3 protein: CASRDRTRSTDTQYF. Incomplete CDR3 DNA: TGTGCCAGCCGGGACAGGACTCGTAGCACAGATACG.

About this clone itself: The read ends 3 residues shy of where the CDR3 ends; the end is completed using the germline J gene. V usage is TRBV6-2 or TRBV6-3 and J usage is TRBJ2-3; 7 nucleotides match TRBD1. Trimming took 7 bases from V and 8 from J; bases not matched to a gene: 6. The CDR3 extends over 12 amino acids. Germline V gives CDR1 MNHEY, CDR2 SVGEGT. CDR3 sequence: CASKTQGPTQYF. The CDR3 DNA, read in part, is TGTGCCAGCAAGACACAGGGGCCTACG.

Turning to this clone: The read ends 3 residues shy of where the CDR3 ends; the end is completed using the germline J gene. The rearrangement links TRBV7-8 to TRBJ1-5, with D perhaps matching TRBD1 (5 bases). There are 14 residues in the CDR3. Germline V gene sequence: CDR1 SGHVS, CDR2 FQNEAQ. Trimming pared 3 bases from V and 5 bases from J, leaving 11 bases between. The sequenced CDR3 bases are TGTGCCAGCAGCTTCCTAGAGGGGCATCAGCCC. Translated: CASSFLEGHQP. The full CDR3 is CASSFLEGHQPQHF.

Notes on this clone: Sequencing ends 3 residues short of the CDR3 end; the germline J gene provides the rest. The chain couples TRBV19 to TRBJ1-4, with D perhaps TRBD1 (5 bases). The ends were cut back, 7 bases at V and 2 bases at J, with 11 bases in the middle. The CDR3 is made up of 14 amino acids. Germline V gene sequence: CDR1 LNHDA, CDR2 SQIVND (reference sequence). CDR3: CASTIAGTNEKLFF. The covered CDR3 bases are TGTGCCAGTACTATTGCAGGGACTAATGAAAAA.

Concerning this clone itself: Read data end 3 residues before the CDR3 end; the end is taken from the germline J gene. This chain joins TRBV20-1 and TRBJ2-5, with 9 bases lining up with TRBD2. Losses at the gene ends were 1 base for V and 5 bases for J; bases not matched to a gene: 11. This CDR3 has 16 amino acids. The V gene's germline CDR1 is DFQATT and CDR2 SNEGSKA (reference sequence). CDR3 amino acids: CSARALEREERETQYF. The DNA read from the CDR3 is TGCAGTGCTAGAGCTCTAGAGCGGGAGGAAAGGGAGACC.

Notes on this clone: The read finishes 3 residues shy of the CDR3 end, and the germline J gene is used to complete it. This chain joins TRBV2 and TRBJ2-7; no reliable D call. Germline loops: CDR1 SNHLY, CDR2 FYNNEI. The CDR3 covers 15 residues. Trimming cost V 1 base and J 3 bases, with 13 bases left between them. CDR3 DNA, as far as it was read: TGTGCCAGCAGTGAAGACCGACTTTTTAACTACGAG. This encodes CASSEDRLFNYE. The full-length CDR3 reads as CASSEDRLFNYEQYF.

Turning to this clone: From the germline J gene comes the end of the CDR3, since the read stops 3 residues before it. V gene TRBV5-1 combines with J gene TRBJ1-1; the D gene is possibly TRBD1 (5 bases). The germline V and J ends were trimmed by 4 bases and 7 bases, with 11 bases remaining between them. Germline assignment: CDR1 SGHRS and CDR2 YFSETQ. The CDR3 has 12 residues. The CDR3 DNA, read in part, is TGCGCCAGCAGCCCCGAAACAGGTGAA. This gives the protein CASSPETGE. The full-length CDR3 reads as CASSPETGEAFF. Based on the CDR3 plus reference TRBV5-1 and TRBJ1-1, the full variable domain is KAGVTQTPRYLIKTRGQQVTLSCSPISGHRSVSWYQQTPGQGLQFLFEYFSETQRNKGNFPGRFSGRQFSNSRSEMNVSTLELGDSALYLCASSPETGEAFFGQGTRLTVV.

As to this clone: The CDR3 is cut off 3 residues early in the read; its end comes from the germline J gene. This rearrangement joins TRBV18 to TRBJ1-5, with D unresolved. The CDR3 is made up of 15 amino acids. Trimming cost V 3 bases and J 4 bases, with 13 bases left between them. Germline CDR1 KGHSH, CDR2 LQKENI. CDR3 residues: CASSPEVSRNQPQHF. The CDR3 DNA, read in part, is TGTGCCAGCTCACCCGAGGTCTCCAGGAATCAGCCC.

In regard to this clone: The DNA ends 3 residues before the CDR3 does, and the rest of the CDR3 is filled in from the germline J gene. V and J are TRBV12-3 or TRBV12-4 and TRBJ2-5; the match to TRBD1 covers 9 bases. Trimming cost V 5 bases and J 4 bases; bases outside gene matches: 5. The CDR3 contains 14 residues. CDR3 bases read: TGTGCCAGCAGTCCCGGACAGGGGCTAGAGACC. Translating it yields CASSPGQGLET. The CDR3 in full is CASSPGQGLETQYF.

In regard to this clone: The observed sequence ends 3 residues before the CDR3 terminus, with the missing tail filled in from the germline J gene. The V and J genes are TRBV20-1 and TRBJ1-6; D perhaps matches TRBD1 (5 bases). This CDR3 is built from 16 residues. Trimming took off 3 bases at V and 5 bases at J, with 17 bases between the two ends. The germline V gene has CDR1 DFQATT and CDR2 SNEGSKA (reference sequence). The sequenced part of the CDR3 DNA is TGCAGTGCTAGTAGTATGGGCGCACAGGATAATTCACCC. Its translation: CSASSMGAQDNSP. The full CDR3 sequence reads CSASSMGAQDNSPLHF.

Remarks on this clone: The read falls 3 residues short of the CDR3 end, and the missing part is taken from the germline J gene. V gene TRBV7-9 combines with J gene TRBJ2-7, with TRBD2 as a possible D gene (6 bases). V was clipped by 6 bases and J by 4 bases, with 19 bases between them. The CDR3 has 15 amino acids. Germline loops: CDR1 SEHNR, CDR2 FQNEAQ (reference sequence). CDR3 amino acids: CASSSRDFGEYEQYF. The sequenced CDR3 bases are TGTGCCAGCAGTTCCCGGGACTTCGGGGAATACGAG. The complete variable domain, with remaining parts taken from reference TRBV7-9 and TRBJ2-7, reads DTGVSQNPRHKITKRGQNVTFRCDPISEHNRLYWYRQTLGQGPEFLTYFQNEAQLEKSRLLSDRFSAERPKGSFSTLEIQRTEQGDSAMYLCASSSRDFGEYEQYFGPGTRLTVT.